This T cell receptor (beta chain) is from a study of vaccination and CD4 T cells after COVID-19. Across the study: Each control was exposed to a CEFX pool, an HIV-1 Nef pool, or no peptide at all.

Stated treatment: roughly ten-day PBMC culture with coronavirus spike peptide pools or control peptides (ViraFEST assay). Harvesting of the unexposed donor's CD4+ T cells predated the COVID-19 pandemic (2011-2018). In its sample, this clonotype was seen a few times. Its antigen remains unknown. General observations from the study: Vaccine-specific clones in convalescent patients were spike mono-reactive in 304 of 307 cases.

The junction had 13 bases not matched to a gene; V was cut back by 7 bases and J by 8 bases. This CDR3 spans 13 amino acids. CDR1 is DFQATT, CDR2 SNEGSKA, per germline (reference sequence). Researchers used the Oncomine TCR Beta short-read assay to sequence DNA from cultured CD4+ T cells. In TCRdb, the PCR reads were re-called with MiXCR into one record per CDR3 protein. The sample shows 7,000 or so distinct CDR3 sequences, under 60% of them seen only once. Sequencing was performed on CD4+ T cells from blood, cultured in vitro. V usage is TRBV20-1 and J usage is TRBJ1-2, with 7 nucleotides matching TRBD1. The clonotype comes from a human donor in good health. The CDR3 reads CSVPGQTRGGYTF. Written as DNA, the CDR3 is TGCAGTGTTCCGGGACAGACTCGTGGCGGCTACACCTTC.